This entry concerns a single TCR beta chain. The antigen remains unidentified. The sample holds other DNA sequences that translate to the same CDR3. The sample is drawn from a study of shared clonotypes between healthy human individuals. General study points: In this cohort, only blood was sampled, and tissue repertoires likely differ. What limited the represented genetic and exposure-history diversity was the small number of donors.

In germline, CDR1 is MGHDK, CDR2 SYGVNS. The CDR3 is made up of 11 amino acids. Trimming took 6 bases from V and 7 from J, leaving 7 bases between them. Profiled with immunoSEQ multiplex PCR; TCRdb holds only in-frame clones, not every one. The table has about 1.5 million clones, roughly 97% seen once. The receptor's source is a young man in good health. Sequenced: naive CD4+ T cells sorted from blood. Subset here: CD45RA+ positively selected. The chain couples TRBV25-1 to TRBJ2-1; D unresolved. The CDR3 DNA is TGTGCCAGCAGCAGTTTAAATGAGCAGTTCTTC. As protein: CASSSLNEQFF.